This T cell receptor beta chain was captured in a study of T cells in Graves' hyperthyroidism and ophthalmopathy (dated by TCRdb to between 2018 and 2021). About the investigation overall: Peripheral blood was collected at initial diagnosis, before any treatment. Whether ophthalmopathy could be predicted prospectively was tested in an independent validation cohort made up of under 20 hyperthyroidism patients plus 17 patients who later progressed to ophthalmopathy. To identify distinguishing TCR V-J signatures, a discovery cohort of about 100 patients was used, comprising some 45 with Graves' ophthalmopathy and 57 with stable Graves' hyperthyroidism. The study also compared thyroid tissue and blood T-cell repertoires from a handful of Graves' hyperthyroidism patients. TCR Vbeta CDR3 sequencing of 135 peripheral blood samples (43 ophthalmopathy, 75 or so hyperthyroidism and approximately 17 progressor patients) is reported in the paper. The 100 or so discovery patients were randomly divided into training and test sets at a 7:3 ratio. After blood sampling, hyperthyroidism patients were treated with methimazole at a starting dose of 30 mg daily, and ophthalmopathy patients were treated with high-dose intravenous methylprednisolone.

The hyperthyroidism patients were between 18 and 65 years old and newly diagnosed, with a disease duration of less than 2 months. The study excluded patients with uncontrolled infections, other autoimmune diseases, pregnancy or lactation. Diagnoses were based on clinical symptoms, serum thyroxine and TRAb, thyroid ultrasound and orbital computed tomography. Blood from progressor patients was drawn when they were first diagnosed with hyperthyroidism, before any ophthalmopathy symptoms appeared. PBMCs were isolated from approximately 10 ml of fresh peripheral blood by Ficoll-Paque density gradient centrifugation. Progressor patients were defined as those initially diagnosed with Graves' hyperthyroidism in whom ophthalmopathy developed during follow-up. Total RNA was extracted using Trizol reagent, and RNA quality was assessed on an Agilent 2100 Bioanalyzer. In regard to this clonotype: The target of this receptor is not known. No much larger clone is present one base from it, and per-base qualities are unavailable.

The trim is 1 base for V and 9 bases for J, with a gap of 13 bases between the germline ends. The CDR3 numbers 14 residues from cysteine through phenylalanine. Of the read, only the CDR3 DNA is kept; its 42 bases are in frame from base 1. Paper-wide results and their limitations: Most expanded thyroid clonotypes (frequency above 0.001) were also detected in blood, a finding suggesting that blood repertoires may reflect thyroid immune responses. In validation, progression to ophthalmopathy was predicted by the model with about 70% sensitivity and about 72% specificity, a median of approximately 7.1 months before onset. No statistical method was used to set the sample size in advance, and investigators knew the group allocation. In cross-validation, a model built on a 13 V-J signature told ophthalmopathy apart from stable hyperthyroidism with approximately 90% sensitivity and approximately 81% specificity, and in testing the same model reached 80%/75%.

Amplification of TCR beta CDR3 regions was carried out from RNA transcripts. The TCR CDR3 was subjected to a first round of RT-PCR using the HTBI primer set and the Qiagen OneStep RT-PCR kit. Libraries were constructed in a second round of multiplex PCR, after which size selection and purification were carried out. Sequencing of the libraries was done on an Illumina HiSeq2000 using paired-end 100 bp reads. In the source study's methods: SOAPnuke was used to process the raw data, removing reads that contained adapters or uncalled bases, had a mean Phred below 15, or lacked an exact match to the constant primer or identifier. COPE v1.2.5 was used to merge the high-quality paired reads, and each unique nucleotide sequence was defined as a clonotype. Clonotypes were aligned to IMGT TRBV, TRBD and TRBJ reference segments using MiTCR v1.1. The analysis was restricted to V-J combinations with a frequency above 0.0001, which together covered 99.2% of the repertoires. A TCS score was defined as the ratio between F50 (clonal expansion) and ExV (chaos), using BLOSUM62-based TCRdist between CDR3 peptides within each V-J. Welch's t-statistics and random forest reduced approximately 520 V-J features to roughly 13, which were used in a naive Bayes classifier (R e1071). The public reads were run again by TCRdb, first through fastp at Q25 and then through MiXCR, and only productive beta chains were kept. Each CDR3 protein gets just one entry, which takes the most common genes and DNA from the rows behind it. TCRdb, not the original authors, processed these V and J calls. The sample data list under 300,000 distinct CDR3 sequences, and about 25% of these were observed just once. The ten largest account for about 25% of the sample.

The clonotype comes from a man in his forties with Graves' hyperthyroidism that later progressed to Graves' ophthalmopathy. The chain is made from TRBV12-3 or TRBV12-4 and TRBJ1-5, with TRBD1 perhaps the D gene, on 5 matching bases. The sequenced material came from blood. The CDR3 here reads CASSLGQGIAPQHF. The base sequence is TGTGCCAGCAGTTTAGGGCAGGGCATCGCGCCCCAGCATTTT.